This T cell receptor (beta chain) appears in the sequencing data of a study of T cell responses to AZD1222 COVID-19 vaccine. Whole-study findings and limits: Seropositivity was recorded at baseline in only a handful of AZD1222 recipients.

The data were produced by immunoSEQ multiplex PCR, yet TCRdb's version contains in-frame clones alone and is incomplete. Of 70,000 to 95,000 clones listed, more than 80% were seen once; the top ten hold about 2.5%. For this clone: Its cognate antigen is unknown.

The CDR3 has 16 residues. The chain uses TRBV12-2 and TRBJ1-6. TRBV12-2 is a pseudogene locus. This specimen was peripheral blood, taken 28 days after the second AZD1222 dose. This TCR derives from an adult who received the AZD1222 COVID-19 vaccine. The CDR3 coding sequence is TGTGCAAGTCGCTTAGCCGCGGGACCGACGAATTCACCCCTCCACTTT. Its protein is CASRLAAGPTNSPLHF.